The 7 T cell receptor beta chains presented below share a single source sample, sequenced in a study of vaccination and CD4 T cells after COVID-19. With the Oncomine TCR Beta short-read assay, DNA from cultured CD4+ T cells was sequenced. Via MiXCR, TCRdb re-called the PCR reads, giving one row per CDR3 protein. The table includes under 25,000 distinct CDR3 sequences, over 60% detected once. No antigen is known for these receptors. The treatment was: roughly nine-day PBMC culture with coronavirus spike peptide pools or control peptides (ViraFEST assay). Sequenced here: CD4+ T cells from blood, cultured in vitro, sampled after SARS-CoV-2 vaccination. Receptors were obtained from a human donor who received a COVID-19 vaccine.

This clonotype was seen a handful of times. This chain uses TRBV6-1 with TRBJ1-2, with 8 bases fitting TRBD1. Germline CDR1 reads MNHNS; CDR2 reads SASEGT. V gave up 3 bases and J gave up 8 bases; unmatched junction bases: 5. The CDR3 is made up of 13 amino acids. DNA for the CDR3: TGTGCCAGCAGTGAGACAGGGGTGTACGGCTACACCTTC. This translates into CASSETGVYGYTF.

This clonotype was found a few times. The genes are TRBV6-5 and TRBJ1-2; TRBD1 matches at 7 bases. The ends lost 4 bases at V and 1 base at J; junction bases unmatched: 12. CDR3 size: 17 residues. Germline V lookup: CDR1 MNHEY, CDR2 SVGAGI. The CDR3 spells CASSSPRGQLFNYGYTF. The CDR3 nucleotides read TGTGCCAGCAGTTCCCCACGGGGACAGCTATTTAACTATGGCTACACCTTC.

The chain is built from TRBV20-1 and TRBJ2-4, with 9 bases that match TRBD1. This CDR3 is 18 amino acids long. Losses at the gene ends were 3 bases for V and 1 base for J; bases not matched to a gene: 13. The germline gives CDR1 DFQATT, CDR2 SNEGSKA (reference sequence). CDR3 in DNA: TGCAGTGCTAGGCCGGGACAGGGTACTTTCGTGGCCAAAAACATTCAGTACTTC. Its protein product is CSARPGQGTFVAKNIQYF.

The chain joins TRBV5-6 to TRBJ1-2; no clear D gene. The CDR3 is 15 amino acids. The V end lost 0 bases, the J end lost 3 bases, and 12 bases lay between the germline ends. The germline gives CDR1 SGHDT, CDR2 YYEEEE. CDR3 residues: CASSLALNRYYGYTF. CDR3 nucleotides: TGTGCCAGCAGCTTGGCCCTCAACAGATACTATGGCTACACCTTC.

The rearrangement joins TRBV10-1 to TRBJ1-1; 9 nucleotides align to TRBD1. This CDR3 comprises 16 residues. V trimming: 5 bases; J trimming: 0 bases; junction bases outside the gene matches: 7. Germline CDR1 reads WNHNN; CDR2 reads SYGVQD (reference sequence). CDR3 sequence: CASSKGQGIMNTEAFF. The CDR3 DNA is TGCGCCAGCAGTAAGGGACAGGGTATCATGAACACTGAAGCTTTCTTT.

This clonotype was seen once. The chain carries TRBV11-2 and TRBJ1-4; D unclear. Germline V gene data show CDR1 as SGHAT and CDR2 as FQNNGV. The CDR3 contains 14 residues. V lost 6 bases to trimming and J lost 0 bases, with 8 bases between them. CDR3 bases: TGTGCCAGCAGGCCAGGCGCAACTAATGAAAAACTGTTTTTT. Protein product: CASRPGATNEKLFF.

This clonotype was found a few times. The chain joins TRBV20-1 to TRBJ1-1, with D unresolved. Germline assignment: CDR1 DFQATT and CDR2 SNEGSKA (reference sequence). This CDR3 contains 15 residues. V shed 4 bases and J shed 5 bases, with 20 bases lying between them. The CDR3 region has the DNA TGCAGTGCTAATCTGGATGCGAGGGTTGGTACTGAAGCTTTCTTT. Residues: CSANLDARVGTEAFF.